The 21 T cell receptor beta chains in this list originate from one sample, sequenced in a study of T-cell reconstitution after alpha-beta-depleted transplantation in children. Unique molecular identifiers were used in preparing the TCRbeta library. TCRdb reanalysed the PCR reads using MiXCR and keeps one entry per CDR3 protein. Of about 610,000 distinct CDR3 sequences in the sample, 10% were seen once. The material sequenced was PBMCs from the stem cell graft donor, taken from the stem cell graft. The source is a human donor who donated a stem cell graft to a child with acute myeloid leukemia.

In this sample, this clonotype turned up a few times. The CDR3 protein is CASSYGAPNEQFF. The CDR3, as DNA: TGTGCCAGCAGTTATGGGGCCCCTAATGAGCAGTTCTTC. This chain links TRBV6-2 or TRBV6-3 with TRBJ2-1; tentatively, D is TRBD1 (5 bases). Trimming removed 3 bases at V and 7 bases at J, with 10 bases between. There are 13 residues in the CDR3. The germline V gene encodes CDR1 MNHEY and CDR2 SVGEGT.

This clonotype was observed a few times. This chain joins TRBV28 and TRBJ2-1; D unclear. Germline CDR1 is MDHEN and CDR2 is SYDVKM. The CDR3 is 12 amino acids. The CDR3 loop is CACLSSYNEQFF. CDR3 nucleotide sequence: TGTGCTTGTTTGAGCTCCTACAATGAGCAGTTCTTC.

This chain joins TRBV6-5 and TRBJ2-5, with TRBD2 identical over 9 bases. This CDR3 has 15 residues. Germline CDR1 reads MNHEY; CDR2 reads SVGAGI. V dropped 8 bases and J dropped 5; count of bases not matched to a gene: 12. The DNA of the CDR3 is TGTGCCAGCGGATCCTCGGGACTAGCAGGGGAGACCCAGTACTTC. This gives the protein CASGSSGLAGETQYF.

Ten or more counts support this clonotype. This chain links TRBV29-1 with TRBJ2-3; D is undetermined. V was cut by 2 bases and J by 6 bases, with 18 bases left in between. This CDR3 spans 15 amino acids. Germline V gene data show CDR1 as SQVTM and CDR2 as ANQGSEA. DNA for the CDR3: TGCAGCGTTGAACGAACCGACCGTCTGGGCGATACGCAGTATTTT. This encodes CSVERTDRLGDTQYF.

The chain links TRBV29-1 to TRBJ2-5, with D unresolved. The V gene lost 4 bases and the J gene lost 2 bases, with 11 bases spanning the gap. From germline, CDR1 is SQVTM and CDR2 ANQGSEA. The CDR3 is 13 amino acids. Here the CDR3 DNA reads TGCAGCGTTGTATGGGGAAAACAAGAGACCCAGTACTTC. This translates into CSVVWGKQETQYF.

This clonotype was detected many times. The CDR3: CSVAGMYTGELFF. CDR3 DNA: TGCAGCGTCGCCGGGATGTACACCGGGGAGCTGTTTTTT. The chain joins TRBV29-1 to TRBJ2-2; TRBD2 might be the D (5 bases). The germline CDR1 and CDR2 sequences are SQVTM and ANQGSEA. The CDR3 is made up of 13 amino acids. The V end lost 6 bases, the J end lost 3 bases, and 11 bases lay between the germline ends.

DNA for the CDR3: TGTGCCAGCAGTTGGGGCAGGGCGGTCAATCAGCCCCAGCATTTT. Translation gives CASSWGRAVNQPQHF. V is TRBV6-2 or TRBV6-3 and J is TRBJ1-5, with a weak D call TRBD1 (5 bases). The CDR3 sequence is 15 residues long. Deletions cut 4 bases from V and 3 bases from J, with 13 bases between. The germline V gene has CDR1 MNHEY and CDR2 SVGEGT.

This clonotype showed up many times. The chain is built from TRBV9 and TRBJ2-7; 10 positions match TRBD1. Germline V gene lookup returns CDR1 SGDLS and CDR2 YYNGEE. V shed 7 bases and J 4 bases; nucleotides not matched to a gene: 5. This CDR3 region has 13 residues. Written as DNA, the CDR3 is TGTGCCAGCCAGGGACAGGGGAATTACGAGCAGTACTTC. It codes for CASQGQGNYEQYF. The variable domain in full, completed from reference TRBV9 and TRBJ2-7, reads DSGVTQTPKHLITATGQRVTLRCSPRSGDLSVYWYQQSLDQGLQFLIQYYNGEERAKGNILERFSAQQFPDLHSELNLSSLELGDSALYFCASQGQGNYEQYFGPGTRLTVT.

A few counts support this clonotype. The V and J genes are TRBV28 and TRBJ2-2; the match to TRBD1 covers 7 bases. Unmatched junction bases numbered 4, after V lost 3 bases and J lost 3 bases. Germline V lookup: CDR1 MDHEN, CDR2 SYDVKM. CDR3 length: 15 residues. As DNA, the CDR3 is TGTGCCAGCAGTTTCGGAGACAGGGACACCGGGGAGCTGTTTTTT. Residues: CASSFGDRDTGELFF. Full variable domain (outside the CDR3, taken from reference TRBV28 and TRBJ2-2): DVKVTQSSRYLVKRTGEKVFLECVQDMDHENMFWYRQDPGLGLRLIYFSYDVKMKEKGDIPEGYSVSREKKERFSLILESASTNQTSMYLCASSFGDRDTGELFFGEGSRLTVL.

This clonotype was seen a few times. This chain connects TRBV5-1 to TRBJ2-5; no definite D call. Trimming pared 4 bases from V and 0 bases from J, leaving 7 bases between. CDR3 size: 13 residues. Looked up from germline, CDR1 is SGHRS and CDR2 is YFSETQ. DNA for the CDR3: TGCGCCAGCAGCCAAGGGTACCAAGAGACCCAGTACTTC. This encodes CASSQGYQETQYF.

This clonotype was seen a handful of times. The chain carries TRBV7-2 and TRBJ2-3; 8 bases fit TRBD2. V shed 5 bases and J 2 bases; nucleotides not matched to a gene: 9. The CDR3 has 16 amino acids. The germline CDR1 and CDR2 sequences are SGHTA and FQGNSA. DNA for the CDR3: TGTGCCAGCAGCCCAATAGCGGGACGACTCACAGATACGCAGTATTTT. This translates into CASSPIAGRLTDTQYF.

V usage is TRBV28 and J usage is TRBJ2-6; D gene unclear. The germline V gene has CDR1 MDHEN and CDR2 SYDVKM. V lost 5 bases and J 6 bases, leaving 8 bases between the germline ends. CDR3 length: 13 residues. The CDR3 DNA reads TGTGCCAGCAGTCCCTGGGAGGCCAACGTCCTGACTTTC. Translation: CASSPWEANVLTF.

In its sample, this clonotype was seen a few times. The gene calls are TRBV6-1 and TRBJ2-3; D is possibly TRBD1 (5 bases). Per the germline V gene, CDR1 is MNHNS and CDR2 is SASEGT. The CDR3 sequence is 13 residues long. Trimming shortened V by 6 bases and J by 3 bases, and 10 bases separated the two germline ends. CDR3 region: CASSRQKTDTQYF. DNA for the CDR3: TGTGCCAGCAGCCGACAGAAAACAGATACGCAGTATTTT.

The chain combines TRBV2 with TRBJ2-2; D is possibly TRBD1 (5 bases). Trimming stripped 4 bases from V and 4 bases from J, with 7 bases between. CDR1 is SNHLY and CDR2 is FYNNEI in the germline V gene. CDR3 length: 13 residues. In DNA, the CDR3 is TGTGCCAGCAGTGGGACATTCACCGGGGAGCTGTTTTTT. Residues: CASSGTFTGELFF.

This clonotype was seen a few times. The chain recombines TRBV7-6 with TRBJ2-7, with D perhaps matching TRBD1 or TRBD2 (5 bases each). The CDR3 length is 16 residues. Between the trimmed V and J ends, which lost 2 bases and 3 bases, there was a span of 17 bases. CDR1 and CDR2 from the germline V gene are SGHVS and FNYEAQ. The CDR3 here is CASSLTAGSGYYEQYF. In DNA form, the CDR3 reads TGTGCCAGCAGCTTAACGGCAGGGAGTGGCTACTACGAGCAGTACTTC.

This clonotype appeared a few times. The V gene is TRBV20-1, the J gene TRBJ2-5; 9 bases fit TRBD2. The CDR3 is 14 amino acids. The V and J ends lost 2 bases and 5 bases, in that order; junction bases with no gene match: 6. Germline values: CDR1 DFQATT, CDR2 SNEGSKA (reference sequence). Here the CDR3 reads CSARPLAGEETQYF. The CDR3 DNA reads TGCAGTGCTAGACCCTTAGCGGGAGAGGAGACCCAGTACTTC.

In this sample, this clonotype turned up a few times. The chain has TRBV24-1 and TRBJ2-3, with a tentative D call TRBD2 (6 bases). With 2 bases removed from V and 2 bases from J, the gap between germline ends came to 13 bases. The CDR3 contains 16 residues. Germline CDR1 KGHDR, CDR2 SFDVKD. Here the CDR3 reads CATSDSTAGYTDTQYF. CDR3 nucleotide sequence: TGTGCCACCAGTGATTCAACGGCGGGGTACACAGATACGCAGTATTTT.

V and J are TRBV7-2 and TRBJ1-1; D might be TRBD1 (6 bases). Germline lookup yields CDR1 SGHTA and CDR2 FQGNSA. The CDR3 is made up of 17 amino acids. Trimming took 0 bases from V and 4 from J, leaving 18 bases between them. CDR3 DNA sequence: TGTGCCAGCAGCTTAGCGGCCCTCTCATTAGGGGGCACTGAAGCTTTCTTT. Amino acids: CASSLAALSLGGTEAFF.

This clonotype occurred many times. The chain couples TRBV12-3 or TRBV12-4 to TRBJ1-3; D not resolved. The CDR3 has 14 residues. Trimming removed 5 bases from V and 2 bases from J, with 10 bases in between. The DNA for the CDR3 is TGTGCCAGCAGTCCCCGTGGGGCTGGAAACACCATATATTTT. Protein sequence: CASSPRGAGNTIYF.

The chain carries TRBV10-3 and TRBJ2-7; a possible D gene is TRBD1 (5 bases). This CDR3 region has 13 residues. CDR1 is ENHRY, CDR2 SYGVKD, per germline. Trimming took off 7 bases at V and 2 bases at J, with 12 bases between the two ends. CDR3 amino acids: CAITADSAYEQYF. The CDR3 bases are TGTGCCATCACAGCCGACAGCGCCTACGAGCAGTACTTC.

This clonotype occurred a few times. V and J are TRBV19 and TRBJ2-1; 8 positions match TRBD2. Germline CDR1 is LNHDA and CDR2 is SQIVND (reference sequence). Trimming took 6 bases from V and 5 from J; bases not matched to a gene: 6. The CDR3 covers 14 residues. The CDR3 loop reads CASRSGSRNNEQFF. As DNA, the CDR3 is TGTGCCAGTAGAAGCGGGAGTAGGAACAATGAGCAGTTCTTC. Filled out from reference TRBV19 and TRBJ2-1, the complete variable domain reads DGGITQSPKYLFRKEGQNVTLSCEQNLNHDAMYWYRQDPGQGLRLIYYSQIVNDFQKGDIAEGYSVSREKKESFPLTVTSAQKNPTAFYLCASRSGSRNNEQFFGPGTRLTVL.